The 30 T cell receptor beta chains listed next were all sequenced from one sample in a study of molecular identifiers for immune sequencing clone quantification. TCRdb used MiXCR to reprocess the PCR reads, holding one entry per CDR3 protein. Here the sample spans approximately 320,000 distinct CDR3 sequences, about a quarter being singletons. Sequenced: naive CD8+ T cells from blood, with Jurkat cell RNA spiked in. Subset described: FACS-sorted CD8+CD4-CCR7+CD45RA+ naive T cells. These receptors were taken from a human donor in good health. Some libraries in this study had Jurkat cell RNA spiked in.

In its sample, this clonotype was seen many times. The DNA of the CDR3 is TGTGCCAGCAGCTTTTCTAACAGGGGGACAAACCAAGAGACCCAGTACTTC. It specifies CASSFSNRGTNQETQYF. V is TRBV5-6 and J is TRBJ2-5; 8 bases match TRBD1. This CDR3 contains 17 residues. In germline, CDR1 is SGHDT, CDR2 YYEEEE. The J segment lost 0 bases and the V segment lost 2 bases, leaving 9 bases of the junction unmatched.

This clonotype has only a few counts. This chain links TRBV20-1 with TRBJ2-1; D is possibly TRBD2 (6 bases). Between the trimmed V and J ends, which lost 1 base and 8 bases, there was a span of 24 bases. Germline CDR1 reads DFQATT; CDR2 reads SNEGSKA (reference sequence). CDR3 length: 17 residues. For the CDR3, the DNA is TGCAGTGCTAGAGTTTTTGGGGACCATACTAGCAGCGATGAGCAGTTCTTC. Translating gives CSARVFGDHTSSDEQFF.

V gene TRBV11-3 combines with J gene TRBJ2-3, with D possibly TRBD2 on 6 matching bases. Germline assignment: CDR1 SGHNT and CDR2 YENEEA. The CDR3 is 16 residues long. V shed 8 bases and J shed 0 bases, with 18 bases lying between them. The CDR3 nucleotides read TGTGCCAGCTCCCGAGGACTATTCACTAGCACAGATACGCAGTATTTT. As protein: CASSRGLFTSTDTQYF. The full variable domain, rest sourced from reference TRBV11-3 and TRBJ2-3, is EAGVVQSPRYKIIEKKQPVAFWCNPISGHNTLYWYLQNLGQGPELLIRYENEEAVDDSQLPKDRFSAERLKGVDSTLKIQPAELGDSAVYLCASSRGLFTSTDTQYFGPGTRLTVL.

This clonotype was picked up a small number of times. A read error is possible here, since a much larger clone lies one base away. The V call is TRBV7-2, the J call TRBJ2-3; D gene uncertain. V was shortened by 7 bases and J by 2 bases, with 10 bases between the two germline ends. The CDR3 extends over 13 amino acids. In germline, CDR1 is SGHTA, CDR2 FQGNSA. DNA for the CDR3: TGTGCCAGCATCCCCATACCCACAGATACGCAGTATTTT. This encodes CASIPIPTDTQYF. Based on the CDR3 plus reference TRBV7-2 and TRBJ2-3, the full variable domain is GAGVSQSPSNKVTEKGKDVELRCDPISGHTALYWYRQSLGQGLEFLIYFQGNSAPDKSGLPSDRFSAERTGGSVSTLTIQRTQQEDSAVYLCASIPIPTDTQYFGPGTRLTVL.

Many counts were recorded for this clonotype. The rearrangement uses TRBV4-2 and TRBJ2-1; either TRBD1 or TRBD2 may supply D (5 bases each). Germline CDR1 is LGHNA and CDR2 is YNFKEQ. The V and J ends lost 0 bases and 2 bases respectively, with 8 bases between them. The CDR3 has 15 residues. The CDR3 here is CASSQDQGPYNEQFF. The CDR3 region has the DNA TGTGCCAGCAGCCAAGATCAGGGACCCTACAATGAGCAGTTCTTC.

Notes on this clonotype: Since a much larger clone is just one base distant, this may be a read error. The chain joins TRBV3-1 to TRBJ2-7; D is undetermined. Germline V CDR1 and CDR2: LGHDT, YNNKEL (reference sequence). There are 14 residues in the CDR3. This CDR3 reads CASSQVNSPYEQHF. The CDR3 region has the DNA TGTGCCAGCAGCCAAGTAAACAGTCCCTACGAGCAGCACTTC.

This clonotype was counted once. V gene TRBV27 combines with J gene TRBJ2-7, with TRBD1 as a possible D gene (6 bases). The CDR3 is 14 amino acids. The germline V gene encodes CDR1 MNHEY and CDR2 SMNVEV (reference sequence). Trimming left V 3 bases short and J 6 bases short, with 15 bases between. CDR3 protein: CASSFRDTAFEQYF. The CDR3 coding sequence is TGTGCCAGCAGTTTCCGGGACACAGCCTTCGAGCAGTACTTC.

This clonotype was seen only once. V and J are TRBV4-3 and TRBJ2-1; D remains ambiguous. Trimming took 5 bases from V and 10 from J, leaving 18 bases between them. Germline CDR1 LGHNA, CDR2 YSLEER. The CDR3 is 14 residues long. The CDR3 bases are TGCGCCAGCAGCGAAGCCAGAGGCATGGGGGAGCAGTTCTTC. Its translation: CASSEARGMGEQFF.

This chain links TRBV5-6 with TRBJ2-7; no clear D gene. This CDR3 contains 14 residues. Trimming shortened V by 4 bases and J by 1 base, and 12 bases separated the two germline ends. Per the germline V gene, CDR1 is SGHDT and CDR2 is YYEEEE. CDR3 sequence: CASSQVSWSYEQYF. The DNA for the CDR3 is TGTGCCAGCAGCCAGGTGTCCTGGTCCTACGAGCAGTACTTC.

This clonotype has at least ten counts. CDR3 DNA sequence: TGTGCCAGCAGTCCCGCAGTGAACTATGGCTACACCTTC. Protein sequence: CASSPAVNYGYTF. The V gene is TRBV19, the J gene TRBJ1-2; D is ambiguous. Trimming left V 9 bases short and J 2 bases short, with 13 bases between. The CDR3 spans 13 residues. Germline V gives CDR1 LNHDA, CDR2 SQIVND (reference sequence).

This clonotype came up many times. The CDR3 sequence: CASNPQETQYF. The CDR3 DNA reads TGTGCCAGCAACCCCCAAGAGACCCAGTACTTC. The rearrangement uses TRBV27 and TRBJ2-5; D remains unclear. Trimming shortened V by 7 bases and J by 1 base, and 4 bases separated the two germline ends. Per the germline V gene, CDR1 is MNHEY and CDR2 is SMNVEV (reference sequence). This CDR3 is 11 amino acids long.

The gene calls are TRBV7-8 and TRBJ2-5, with D tentatively TRBD1 or TRBD2 (6 bases each). This CDR3 spans 16 amino acids. The germline gives CDR1 SGHVS, CDR2 FQNEAQ. V was pared by 1 base and J by 2 bases, with 14 bases between. CDR3 nucleotide sequence: TGTGCCAGCAGCTTAGTAGAAAGGGGGGCGCAAGAGACCCAGTACTTC. Protein: CASSLVERGAQETQYF.

This clonotype was found a few times. This chain uses TRBV13 with TRBJ2-7, with D perhaps matching TRBD1 or TRBD2 (6 bases each). The V and J ends lost 4 bases and 7 bases respectively, with 17 bases between them. In germline, CDR1 is PRHDT, CDR2 FYEKMQ (reference sequence). CDR3 length: 14 residues. In nucleotides, the CDR3 is TGTGCCAGCAGCTACCGGGGGCCCATGGGGGAGCAGTACTTC. Protein product: CASSYRGPMGEQYF.

This clonotype was seen repeatedly, ten times or more. J is TRBJ2-7 and V is TRBV6-5, with 7 bases that match TRBD1. There are 13 residues in the CDR3. Germline V CDR1 and CDR2: MNHEY, SVGAGI. Trimming cost V 6 bases and J 5 bases; bases outside gene matches: 7. The CDR3 DNA reads TGTGCCAGCAGAGAGACAGGGATCGACGAGCAGTACTTC. It encodes CASRETGIDEQYF.

This clonotype was detected only a few times. The rearrangement links TRBV11-2 to TRBJ2-7; the D is unclear. There are 14 residues in the CDR3. The germline CDR1 and CDR2 sequences are SGHAT and FQNNGV. The V end was cut by 2 bases, the J end by 1 base, with 9 bases between. Here the CDR3 reads CASSLLYGSYEQYF. DNA of the CDR3: TGTGCCAGCAGCTTATTGTACGGGTCCTACGAGCAGTACTTC.

The chain has TRBV19 and TRBJ1-5, with D hard to call. The germline CDR1 and CDR2 sequences are LNHDA and SQIVND (reference sequence). Trimming left V 4 bases short and J 2 bases short, with 12 bases between. There are 15 residues in the CDR3. This CDR3 reads CASSTTDIGNQPQHF. DNA of the CDR3: TGTGCCAGTAGTACGACTGACATTGGCAATCAGCCCCAGCATTTT.

This clonotype was seen at least ten times. This chain uses TRBV20-1 with TRBJ2-7, with 7 bases matching TRBD2. Losses at the gene ends were 5 bases for V and 4 bases for J; bases not matched to a gene: 20. CDR3 size: 17 residues. Germline V CDR1 and CDR2: DFQATT, SNEGSKA (reference sequence). Here the CDR3 reads CSAPNPPLRGRRYEQYF. CDR3 DNA: TGCAGTGCTCCCAACCCCCCCCTGCGCGGGAGACGATACGAGCAGTACTTC.

The chain recombines TRBV6-2 or TRBV6-3 with TRBJ1-5, with a possible D match to TRBD1 (5 bases). This CDR3 contains 19 residues. V lost 4 bases, J lost 0 bases, and 22 bases lay in between. Germline CDR1 and CDR2: MNHEY and SVGEGT. In DNA form, the CDR3 reads TGTGCCAGCAGTTGGCCCGCCGGGGGGGACGAAGGTAGCAATCAGCCCCAGCATTTT. Translated: CASSWPAGGDEGSNQPQHF.

Points on this clonotype: A much larger clone differs by one base, so this may be a read error. The V call is TRBV12-3 or TRBV12-4, the J call TRBJ2-1; D may be TRBD1 (5 bases). CDR3 length equals 13 residues. The V end was cut by 5 bases, the J end by 7 bases, with 12 bases between. The CDR3 is CASSLSRENEQFF. The CDR3 DNA follows: TGTGCCAGCAGTCTCAGCAGGGAAAATGAGCAGTTCTTC.

This clonotype occurred many times. The DNA of the CDR3 is TGTGCTAGTGGACCCCAAGGACGGGGGGTCAAAAACATTCAGTACTTC. The encoded protein is CASGPQGRGVKNIQYF. The chain uses TRBV12-5 and TRBJ2-4; 7 bases match TRBD2. This CDR3 is 16 amino acids long. The ends lost 6 bases at V and 3 bases at J; junction bases unmatched: 11. Germline assignment: CDR1 LGHNT and CDR2 FRNRAP.

This clonotype occurred many times. The V gene is TRBV24-1, the J gene TRBJ2-3; 12 bases are shared with TRBD2. The CDR3 consists of 18 residues. J gave up 0 bases and V 1 base, and 4 bases lay outside the gene matches. The germline gives CDR1 KGHDR, CDR2 SFDVKD. CDR3 in DNA: TGTGCCACCAGTGATTTTAGGACTAGCGGGGAAAGCACAGATACGCAGTATTTT. Encoded protein: CATSDFRTSGESTDTQYF.

This clonotype was detected many times. The chain is built from TRBV4-3 and TRBJ2-7; D is possibly TRBD1 (5 bases). Deletions cut 0 bases from V and 0 bases from J, with 9 bases between. The germline V gene has CDR1 LGHNA and CDR2 YSLEER. The CDR3 spans 15 residues. The DNA for the CDR3 is TGCGCCAGCAGCCAAGATCAGGGAAGCTCCTACGAGCAGTACTTC. Its protein is CASSQDQGSSYEQYF.

Turning to this clonotype: Because the CDR3 is missing its conserved closing phenylalanine or tryptophan, this is likely a read error. The chain combines TRBV7-9 with TRBJ2-3; TRBD1 might be the D (6 bases). The germline V gene encodes CDR1 SEHNR and CDR2 FQNEAQ (reference sequence). Between the trimmed V and J ends, which lost 5 bases and 3 bases, there was a span of 12 bases. The CDR3 spans 14 residues. CDR3 loop: CASSHMTGTDTQYL. Written as DNA, the CDR3 is TGTGCCAGCAGCCACATGACAGGAACAGATACGCAGTATCTT.

This clonotype was counted at least ten times. The chain couples TRBV12-3 or TRBV12-4 to TRBJ1-2; D is ambiguous. Trimming removed 2 bases at V and 8 bases at J, with 3 bases between. The CDR3 sequence is 10 residues long. This CDR3 is CASSLKGYTF. The CDR3 DNA is TGTGCCAGCAGTTTAAAAGGCTACACCTTC.

A remark on this clonotype: A much more abundant neighbour one base away suggests this may be a read error. The V and J genes are TRBV7-9 and TRBJ2-7; possibly TRBD2 for D (7 bases). Germline V gene sequence: CDR1 SEHNR, CDR2 FQNEAQ (reference sequence). This CDR3 has 15 amino acids. CDR3 DNA sequence: TGTGCCAACAGCCCACAAGGGGCGGGGGCGCCACAGCAGTACTTC. Its translation: CANSPQGAGAPQQYF.

Comments on this clonotype: One end of the junction is discordant with germline, which a read error may explain. The chain is built from TRBV5-1 and TRBJ1-2; D is unclear. There are 14 residues in the CDR3. Per the germline V gene, CDR1 is SGHRS and CDR2 is YFSETQ. The CDR3 DNA reads as TGCGCCAGCAGCTTGGCTGGAACTAACTATAGCTACACCTTC. It encodes CASSLAGTNYSYTF.

This clonotype was picked up a small number of times. This chain connects TRBV12-3 or TRBV12-4 to TRBJ2-2; TRBD2 matches 7 bases. The CDR3 sequence is 16 residues long. Losses at the gene ends were 1 base for V and 6 bases for J; bases not matched to a gene: 8. This CDR3 reads CASSLDGGSSSGELFF. The CDR3 DNA sequence: TGTGCCAGCAGTTTAGATGGCGGGAGTAGCTCCGGGGAGCTGTTTTTT.

V gene TRBV4-3 combines with J gene TRBJ2-7; possibly TRBD2 for D (6 bases). Germline V CDR1 and CDR2: LGHNA, YSLEER. V shed 0 bases and J shed 2 bases, with 14 bases lying between them. The CDR3 contains 16 residues. This CDR3 is CASSQDLGGHAYEQYF. For the CDR3, the DNA is TGCGCCAGCAGCCAAGATCTCGGGGGTCATGCCTACGAGCAGTACTTC.

The chain couples TRBV28 to TRBJ2-7; D unclear. The germline V and J ends were trimmed by 3 bases and 0 bases, with 6 bases remaining between them. The CDR3 totals 13 residues. The germline V gene encodes CDR1 MDHEN and CDR2 SYDVKM. The CDR3 region is CASSFMGSYEQYF. Written as DNA, the CDR3 is TGTGCCAGCAGTTTCATGGGCTCCTACGAGCAGTACTTC.

A note on this clonotype: A much larger clone is a single base away; this may be a read error. Lacking the conserved final phenylalanine or tryptophan, this CDR3 likely reflects a read error. The genes are TRBV20-1 and TRBJ1-2; possibly TRBD1 for D (6 bases). This CDR3 spans 12 amino acids. Germline assignment: CDR1 DFQATT and CDR2 SNEGSKA (reference sequence). Here the CDR3 reads CSAGEGGLGYTL. The CDR3 DNA reads TGCAGTGCTGGAGAGGGGGGATTGGGCTACACCCTC.